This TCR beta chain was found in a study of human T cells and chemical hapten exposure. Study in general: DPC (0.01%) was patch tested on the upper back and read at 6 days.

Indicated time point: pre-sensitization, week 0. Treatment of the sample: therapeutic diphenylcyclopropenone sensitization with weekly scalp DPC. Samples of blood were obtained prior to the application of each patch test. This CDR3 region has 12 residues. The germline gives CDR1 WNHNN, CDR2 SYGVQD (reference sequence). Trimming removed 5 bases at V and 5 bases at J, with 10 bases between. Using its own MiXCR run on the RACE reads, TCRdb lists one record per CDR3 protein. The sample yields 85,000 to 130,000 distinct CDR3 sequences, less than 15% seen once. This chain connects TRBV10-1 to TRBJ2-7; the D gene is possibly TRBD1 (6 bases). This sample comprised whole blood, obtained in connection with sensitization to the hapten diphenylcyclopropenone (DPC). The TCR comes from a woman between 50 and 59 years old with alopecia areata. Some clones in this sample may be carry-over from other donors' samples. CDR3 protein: CASSRTVDEQYF. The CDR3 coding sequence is TGCGCCAGCAGTAGGACAGTTGACGAGCAGTACTTC.